The TCR beta chain described here comes from a study of blood T cell repertoires in COVID-19. Background on the study: Some COVID-19 samples were acute and others convalescent; all came from the United States, Italy and Spain.

Profiling relied on immunoSEQ multiplex PCR, and the TCRdb table lists in-frame clones only, not all of them. Of hundreds of thousands of clones listed, approximately 89% are singletons. V was pared by 6 bases and J by 3 bases, with 6 bases between. In germline, CDR1 is ENHRY, CDR2 SYGVKD. The CDR3 length is 12 residues. V gene TRBV10-3 combines with J gene TRBJ1-3; D gene ambiguous. The sample comprised PBMCs or T cells enriched from blood (not recorded which). The TCR was taken from a middle-aged woman with acute COVID-19. The CDR3 spells CAIRSNGNTIYF. CDR3 DNA: TGTGCCATCAGGTCAAATGGAAACACCATATATTTT.